What follows are 8 T cell receptor beta chains derived from one specimen sequenced in a study of Ad26.COV2.S vaccination and SARS-CoV-2 variants. Specified treatment: some 20 received Ad26.COV2.S at low or high dose, single or two shots; about 5 received placebo; per-sample allocation not given. Sampling happened 63 days after the first vaccine or placebo injection. Libraries were prepared by immunoSEQ multiplex PCR; TCRdb keeps only in-frame clonotypes and omits some of them. The sample has fewer than 800,000 clones, 89% seen once; the top ten hold around 1.4%. This sample comprised peripheral blood, obtained in a trial of Ad26.COV2.S vaccine versus placebo. The receptors come from a person aged 18-60 years who received the Ad26.COV2.S COVID-19 vaccine or a placebo.

The rearrangement uses TRBV3-1 (or the pseudogene TRBV3-2) and TRBJ1-1, with D possibly being TRBD1 (6 bases). Germline-derived CDR1 and CDR2 are LGHDT and YNNKEL (reference sequence). The CDR3 spans 11 residues. V was pared by 3 bases and J by 8 bases, with 7 bases between. CDR3 in DNA: TGTGCCAGCAGCCACGGGACAGAAGCTTTCTTT. This codes for CASSHGTEAFF.

In regard to this clone: The sample carries other DNA sequences with the same CDR3. The chain links TRBV9 to TRBJ2-5, with TRBD2 matching 9 bases. J gave up 5 bases and V 0 bases, and 5 bases lay outside the gene matches. This CDR3 comprises 15 residues. Germline V CDR1 and CDR2: SGDLS, YYNGEE. Here the CDR3 reads CASSVGGGAGETQYF. For the CDR3, the DNA is TGTGCCAGCAGCGTAGGCGGGGGGGCTGGGGAGACCCAGTACTTC.

The J gene is TRBJ2-2, the V gene TRBV7-8; D uncertain. The V end was cut by 3 bases, the J end by 1 base, with 9 bases between. In germline, CDR1 is SGHVS, CDR2 FQNEAQ. The CDR3 is made up of 15 amino acids. The CDR3 DNA is TGTGCCAGCAGCTTGGTGAACGTGAACACCGGGGAGCTGTTTTTT. Protein: CASSLVNVNTGELFF.

On this clone: The same CDR3 can be traced to other DNA sequences in this sample. The V call is TRBV27, the J call TRBJ2-1, with D hard to call. The CDR3 has 13 residues. V was cut by 2 bases and J by 0 bases, with 2 bases left in between. Germline V gene data show CDR1 as MNHEY and CDR2 as SMNVEV (reference sequence). As DNA, the CDR3 is TGTGCCAGCAGTTTAAGCTCCTACAATGAGCAGTTCTTC. Amino acids: CASSLSSYNEQFF.

This chain uses TRBV7-9 with TRBJ1-1; D is undetermined. Between the trimmed V and J ends, which lost 2 bases and 7 bases, there was a span of 8 bases. Germline-derived CDR1 and CDR2 are SEHNR and FQNEAQ (reference sequence). CDR3 size: 12 residues. CDR3 bases: TGTGCCAGCAGCTTAATGGGAGTTGAAGCTTTCTTT. This translates into CASSLMGVEAFF. The variable domain in full, completed from reference TRBV7-9 and TRBJ1-1, reads DTGVSQNPRHKITKRGQNVTFRCDPISEHNRLYWYRQTLGQGPEFLTYFQNEAQLEKSRLLSDRFSAERPKGSFSTLEIQRTEQGDSAMYLCASSLMGVEAFFGQGTRLTVV.

This rearrangement joins TRBV6-5 to TRBJ1-5; 7 bases match TRBD1. Losses at the gene ends were 4 bases for V and 6 bases for J; bases not matched to a gene: 9. This CDR3 is 15 amino acids long. CDR1 and CDR2 from the germline V gene are MNHEY and SVGAGI. CDR3: CASSSRQGERQPQHF. The DNA of the CDR3 is TGTGCCAGCAGTTCCCGACAGGGAGAGCGTCAGCCCCAGCATTTT.

This sequence joins TRBV5-6 and TRBJ2-2, with D possibly matching TRBD1 (5 bases). The germline V gene encodes CDR1 SGHDT and CDR2 YYEEEE. The length of the CDR3 is 16 residues. V was clipped by 3 bases and J by 0 bases, with 12 bases between them. The DNA of the CDR3 is TGTGCCAGCAGCTCCGGTTCAGGGTCGAACACCGGGGAGCTGTTTTTT. The encoded protein is CASSSGSGSNTGELFF. Full variable domain (rest looked up from reference TRBV5-6 and TRBJ2-2): DAGVTQSPTHLIKTRGQQVTLRCSPKSGHDTVSWYQQALGQGPQFIFQYYEEEERQRGNFPDRFSGHQFPNYSSELNVNALLLGDSALYLCASSSGSGSNTGELFFGEGSRLTVL.

The chain combines TRBV5-6 with TRBJ2-2, with D maybe TRBD1 (5 bases). There are 15 residues in the CDR3. The V gene's germline CDR1 is SGHDT and CDR2 YYEEEE. Deletions cut 2 bases from V and 4 bases from J, with 12 bases between. The CDR3 sequence is CASSLQVSFTGELFF. Here the CDR3 DNA reads TGTGCCAGCAGCTTACAGGTTAGTTTCACCGGGGAGCTGTTTTTT.